One and the same sample provided the 4 T cell receptor beta chains below, sequenced in a study of cytomegalovirus exposure and HLA in healthy donors. Use of 60 Vbeta and 13 Jbeta primers characterized the PCR. Libraries were prepared by immunoSEQ multiplex PCR; TCRdb keeps only in-frame clonotypes and omits some of them. The sample consists of some 190,000 clones, roughly 85% of them appearing once. Specimen: PBMCs. These receptors originate from a boy aged 2-15 years in good health and CMV-seronegative.

V usage is TRBV6-1 and J usage is TRBJ2-7; D is ambiguous. The length of the CDR3 is 12 residues. With 6 bases removed from V and 2 bases from J, the gap between germline ends came to 8 bases. Germline V gives CDR1 MNHNS, CDR2 SASEGT. The CDR3 protein is CASSSQPYEQYV. In DNA form, the CDR3 reads TGTGCCAGCAGCTCACAGCCCTACGAGCAGTACGTC.

The V call is TRBV6-1, the J call TRBJ2-5, with a possible D match to TRBD1 (5 bases). Germline V lookup: CDR1 MNHNS, CDR2 SASEGT. V lost 5 bases, J lost 7 bases, and 17 bases lay in between. The CDR3 has 14 residues. The CDR3 spells CASSPQVQGGTQYF. The CDR3 bases are TGTGCCAGCAGTCCCCAGGTGCAGGGCGGGACCCAGTACTTC.

The V and J genes are TRBV7-8 and TRBJ2-5; 10 bases line up with TRBD2. This CDR3 has 16 amino acids. The V and J ends lost 4 bases and 7 bases, in that order; junction bases with no gene match: 12. CDR1 SGHVS and CDR2 FQNEAQ come from the germline V gene. The CDR3: CASSSKRGGRDMTQYF. CDR3 bases: TGTGCCAGCAGCTCTAAGCGGGGGGGCCGGGATATGACCCAGTACTTC.

V usage is TRBV28 and J usage is TRBJ2-7, with TRBD2 identical over 11 bases. Germline V lookup: CDR1 MDHEN, CDR2 SYDVKM. V shed 7 bases, J shed 9 bases, and the junction held 14 bases outside the gene matches. This CDR3 is built from 15 residues. CDR3 sequence: CASTALAGVASGQYF. The CDR3 DNA is TGTGCCAGCACCGCACTAGCGGGAGTCGCTAGCGGGCAGTACTTC.